This TCR beta chain was obtained from a study of human T cells and chemical hapten exposure. This clonotype was recorded many times. MiXCR, applied by TCRdb to the RACE reads, yields one record per CDR3 protein. The data hold 35,000 to 45,000 distinct CDR3 sequences, with 8.9% observed a single time. The time point: patch test 2, 6 weeks after DPC sensitization. Treatment denoted: therapeutic diphenylcyclopropenone sensitization with weekly scalp DPC. Sequenced material: whole blood, taken in connection with sensitization to the hapten diphenylcyclopropenone (DPC). The clonotype was recovered from a woman between 40 and 50 years old with alopecia areata. Some clones in this sample may be carry-over from other donors' samples.

CDR3 region: CSVYASTDTQYF. The CDR3 DNA sequence: TGCAGCGTTTATGCTAGCACAGATACGCAGTATTTT. The rearrangement links TRBV29-1 to TRBJ2-3, with D unclear. V gave up 5 bases and J gave up 0 bases, with 6 bases separating them. The CDR3 sequence is 12 residues long. CDR1 and CDR2 from the germline V gene are SQVTM and ANQGSEA.